These 26 T cell receptor beta chains originate from one sample sequenced in a study of blood T cell repertoires in COVID-19. Clones were read by immunoSEQ multiplex PCR, and TCRdb kept only the in-frame ones, dropping some. The sample shows over 200,000 clones, about 90% of them seen only once. What was sequenced was peripheral blood. The receptors originated from a young man with COVID-19, enrolled during active disease.

This clone was recorded only once. The chain joins TRBV3-1 (or the pseudogene TRBV3-2) to TRBJ1-1; a possible D gene is TRBD1 (5 bases). This CDR3 is built from 14 residues. CDR1 and CDR2 (germline): LGHDT, YNNKEL (reference sequence). The V and J ends lost 4 bases and 5 bases respectively, with 14 bases between them. CDR3 sequence: CASSRGGGGTEAFF. CDR3 nucleotides: TGTGCCAGCAGCCGAGGTGGGGGAGGGACTGAAGCTTTCTTT.

This clone occurred once. The chain is built from TRBV4-3 and TRBJ1-4; D is undetermined. The CDR3 extends over 14 amino acids. CDR1 and CDR2 from the germline V gene are LGHNA and YSLEER. V gave up 1 base and J gave up 12 bases, with 15 bases separating them. The CDR3 protein is CASSQGVTYGELFF. The DNA of the CDR3 is TGCGCCAGCAGCCAAGGGGTCACTTACGGGGAACTGTTTTTT.

The sample holds one count of this clone. The chain carries TRBV27 and TRBJ1-6, with D possibly being TRBD1 (5 bases). The V gene's germline CDR1 is MNHEY and CDR2 SMNVEV (reference sequence). The ends were cut back, 7 bases at V and 8 bases at J, with 18 bases in the middle. This CDR3 comprises 15 residues. This chain's CDR3 is CASTSLVRAYSPLHF. CDR3 in DNA: TGTGCCAGCACCTCCCTGGTCAGGGCGTATTCACCCCTCCACTTT.

V and J are TRBV4-1 and TRBJ2-1; possibly TRBD2 for D (5 bases). V lost 0 bases and J 3 bases, leaving 6 bases between the germline ends. The CDR3 is made up of 14 amino acids. Germline V lookup: CDR1 MGHRA, CDR2 YSYEKL. CDR3 in amino acids: CASSQERDYNEQFF. The CDR3 nucleotides read TGCGCCAGCAGCCAAGAGAGGGACTACAATGAGCAGTTCTTC.

This chain uses TRBV7-7 with TRBJ2-1; 7 bases line up with TRBD2. The CDR3 totals 15 residues. V lost 5 bases, J lost 0 bases, and 4 bases stayed unmatched. CDR1 is SSHAT, CDR2 FNYEAQ, per germline (reference sequence). CDR3 sequence (DNA): TGTGCCAGCAGCCCACGGGGGGACTCCTACAATGAGCAGTTCTTC. Encoded protein: CASSPRGDSYNEQFF.

The chain is built from TRBV28 and TRBJ2-1; D is perhaps TRBD1 (5 bases). Germline CDR1 MDHEN, CDR2 SYDVKM. The CDR3 has 14 amino acids. Trimming took 8 bases from V and 1 from J, leaving 12 bases between them. The chain's CDR3 is CASSRAPSYNEQFF. The CDR3 DNA reads TGTGCCAGCTCCAGGGCTCCTTCCTACAATGAGCAGTTCTTC.

In DNA, the CDR3 is TGTGCCACCAGTGATTCAGGGGTGGAGGCTGGCTACACCTTC. This sequence encodes CATSDSGVEAGYTF. The V call is TRBV24-1, the J call TRBJ1-2, with D possibly being TRBD1 (6 bases). The germline V gene has CDR1 KGHDR and CDR2 SFDVKD. Trimming shortened V by 2 bases and J by 7 bases, and 13 bases separated the two germline ends. The length of the CDR3 is 14 residues.

The gene calls are TRBV9 and TRBJ2-3, with TRBD1 matching 10 bases. This CDR3 region has 18 residues. The V and J ends lost 0 bases and 0 bases, in that order; junction bases with no gene match: 7. Germline V gives CDR1 SGDLS, CDR2 YYNGEE. CDR3 nucleotides: TGTGCCAGCAGCGTAGTAGGGACAGGGGCAAAAAGCACAGATACGCAGTATTTT. The encoded protein is CASSVVGTGAKSTDTQYF. Full variable domain (rest looked up from reference TRBV9 and TRBJ2-3): DSGVTQTPKHLITATGQRVTLRCSPRSGDLSVYWYQQSLDQGLQFLIQYYNGEERAKGNILERFSAQQFPDLHSELNLSSLELGDSALYFCASSVVGTGAKSTDTQYFGPGTRLTVL.

The chain uses TRBV28 and TRBJ2-7, with 7 positions matching TRBD2. V was clipped by 10 bases and J by 2 bases; unmatched bases: 14. This CDR3 comprises 15 residues. Per germline, CDR1 MDHEN and CDR2 SYDVKM. The CDR3: CATEKGGTLAYEQYF. DNA of the CDR3: TGTGCCACCGAGAAGGGAGGGACTCTAGCCTACGAGCAGTACTTC. The full variable domain, its missing parts supplied by reference TRBV28 and TRBJ2-7, is DVKVTQSSRYLVKRTGEKVFLECVQDMDHENMFWYRQDPGLGLRLIYFSYDVKMKEKGDIPEGYSVSREKKERFSLILESASTNQTSMYLCATEKGGTLAYEQYFGPGTRLTVT.

The chain couples TRBV5-1 to TRBJ1-5; 11 nucleotides match TRBD1. Losses at the gene ends were 2 bases for V and 7 bases for J; bases not matched to a gene: 5. Per germline, CDR1 SGHRS and CDR2 YFSETQ. The CDR3 loop spans 15 amino acids. CDR3 coding DNA: TGCGCCAGCAGCTTAATAGGGGACAGGGGGCAGCCCCAGCATTTT. It codes for CASSLIGDRGQPQHF.

This sequence joins TRBV7-8 and TRBJ1-5; TRBD1 agrees at 8 bases. The CDR3 has 17 amino acids. CDR1 is SGHVS and CDR2 is FQNEAQ in the germline V gene. V gave up 5 bases and J gave up 0 bases; unmatched junction bases: 9. The CDR3 here is CASSPRDRYYSNQPQHF. The CDR3 DNA reads TGTGCCAGCAGCCCCCGGGACAGGTATTATAGCAATCAGCCCCAGCATTTT.

The CDR3 region is CASTTRAGRSGYTF. CDR3 sequence (DNA): TGTGCCAGCACCACTCGGGCAGGGAGGTCTGGCTACACCTTC. This sequence joins TRBV2 and TRBJ1-2; tentative D call: TRBD1 (5 bases). The germline gives CDR1 SNHLY, CDR2 FYNNEI. The CDR3 totals 14 residues. The V end was cut by 7 bases, the J end by 7 bases, with 19 bases between.

This chain connects TRBV5-1 to TRBJ2-1; 10 positions agree with TRBD2. Trimming took 0 bases from V and 10 from J; bases not matched to a gene: 4. The germline V gene encodes CDR1 SGHRS and CDR2 YFSETQ. The CDR3 is 14 amino acids. The CDR3 here is CASSLGGTSVEQFF. Here the CDR3 DNA reads TGCGCCAGCAGCTTGGGGGGGACTAGCGTCGAGCAGTTCTTC.

V and J are TRBV5-1 and TRBJ2-3, with a tentative D call TRBD1 (6 bases). The CDR3 is made up of 15 amino acids. Trimming shortened V by 7 bases and J by 0 bases, and 15 bases separated the two germline ends. Germline V gene sequence: CDR1 SGHRS, CDR2 YFSETQ. CDR3 nucleotides: TGCGCCAGCGGCATGCGGCAGGGGAGCACAGATACGCAGTATTTT. It is translated as CASGMRQGSTDTQYF.

The DNA of the CDR3 is TGTGCCAGCAGTCCCAAATGGGGGGGCTACAATGAGCAGTTCTTC. As protein: CASSPKWGGYNEQFF. The chain is built from TRBV27 and TRBJ2-1; TRBD2 aligns across 7 bases. The CDR3 is made up of 15 amino acids. Trimming took 5 bases from V and 3 from J; bases not matched to a gene: 7. CDR1 and CDR2 (germline): MNHEY, SMNVEV (reference sequence).

The chain is built from TRBV7-6 and TRBJ2-7, with 8 bases matching TRBD2. Germline loops: CDR1 SGHVS, CDR2 FNYEAQ. This CDR3 is 15 amino acids long. The trim removed 5 bases at V and 0 bases at J, leaving 6 bases unmatched. CDR3: CASSLGAGGSYEQYF. CDR3 DNA: TGTGCCAGCAGCCTAGGGGCGGGGGGCTCCTACGAGCAGTACTTC.

The chain is built from TRBV6-5 and TRBJ1-3; tentatively, D is TRBD1 (5 bases). This CDR3 is 14 amino acids long. Trimming pared 5 bases from V and 0 bases from J, leaving 8 bases between. CDR1 is MNHEY, CDR2 SVGAGI, per germline. CDR3 protein: CASSTGLSGNTIYF. In DNA, the CDR3 is TGTGCCAGCAGTACGGGACTCTCTGGAAACACCATATATTTT.

This chain joins TRBV10-3 and TRBJ2-1, with 10 positions matching TRBD2. The CDR3 is 13 residues long. CDR1 is ENHRY and CDR2 is SYGVKD in the germline V gene. V dropped 10 bases and J dropped 5; count of bases not matched to a gene: 5. The CDR3 region has the DNA TGTGCCACACTAGCGGGACCTAACAATGAGCAGTTCTTC. It is translated as CATLAGPNNEQFF.

The chain combines TRBV19 with TRBJ1-1, with 7 positions matching TRBD1. Per the germline V gene, CDR1 is LNHDA and CDR2 is SQIVND (reference sequence). The CDR3 is 12 amino acids. Trimming removed 9 bases from V and 6 bases from J; junction bases left unmatched: 7. The CDR3 region has the DNA TGTGCCAGAACGGGACAGTTGCCTGAAGCTTTCTTT. Its protein is CARTGQLPEAFF.

The chain has TRBV4-1 and TRBJ1-2; possible D gene TRBD1, 5 bases. The germline V gene encodes CDR1 MGHRA and CDR2 YSYEKL. Trimming cost V 1 base and J 4 bases, with 10 bases left between them. CDR3 size: 14 residues. CDR3 coding DNA: TGCGCCAGCAGCCAAGGGGGCAATCGCTATGGCTACACCTTC. This encodes CASSQGGNRYGYTF.

V usage is TRBV15 and J usage is TRBJ1-5; 7 bases map to TRBD1. The CDR3 is made up of 13 amino acids. Germline V gives CDR1 LNHNV, CDR2 YYDKDF (reference sequence). V lost 8 bases to trimming and J lost 7 bases; unmatched junction nucleotides: 8. CDR3 in DNA: TGTGCCACCCGCCGTACAGGGGAACAGCCCCAGCATTTT. It codes for CATRRTGEQPQHF.

A single count supports this clone. V and J are TRBV19 and TRBJ1-5; 7 nucleotides align to TRBD1. Losses at the gene ends were 1 base for V and 5 bases for J; bases not matched to a gene: 8. The CDR3 contains 16 residues. Germline V lookup: CDR1 LNHDA, CDR2 SQIVND (reference sequence). The CDR3 here is CASSIVSGTVYQPQHF. Here the CDR3 DNA reads TGTGCCAGTAGTATAGTATCCGGGACAGTCTATCAGCCCCAGCATTTT.

CDR3 bases: TGCGCCAGCAATAGGGCAGGGGAGAGAGCTGAAGCTTTCTTT. Amino acids: CASNRAGERAEAFF. This chain uses TRBV5-1 with TRBJ1-1; D perhaps matches TRBD1 (6 bases). Germline V lookup: CDR1 SGHRS, CDR2 YFSETQ. CDR3 length: 14 residues. V dropped 6 bases and J dropped 6 bases, with 18 bases sitting between them.

V is TRBV6-5 and J is TRBJ2-7; 7 bases map to TRBD1. This CDR3 is built from 14 residues. Germline CDR1 is MNHEY and CDR2 is SVGAGI. Trimming took 5 bases from V and 3 from J; bases not matched to a gene: 7. This CDR3 is CASSREGGHYEQYF. CDR3 bases: TGTGCCAGCAGTAGAGAAGGGGGCCACTACGAGCAGTACTTC.

The CDR3 sequence: CASSHRGSYGYTF. The CDR3 DNA is TGTGCCAGCAGTCACAGGGGGTCCTATGGCTACACCTTC. This chain links TRBV6-2 or TRBV6-3 with TRBJ1-2, with 8 bases aligning to TRBD1. The CDR3 runs 13 residues. Germline V gene data show CDR1 as MNHEY and CDR2 as SVGEGT. The trim removed 5 bases at V and 4 bases at J, leaving 3 bases unmatched.

V usage is TRBV5-4 and J usage is TRBJ2-3; 9 nucleotides align to TRBD2. The length of the CDR3 is 16 residues. V was clipped by 0 bases and J by 5 bases; unmatched bases: 7. Per the germline V gene, CDR1 is SGHNT and CDR2 is YYREEE (reference sequence). For the CDR3, the DNA is TGTGCCAGCAGCTTGGTAGGCCTAGCGGGATTAGATACGCAGTATTTT. This translates into CASSLVGLAGLDTQYF.